These 14 T cell receptor beta chains share one sample of origin, sequenced in a study of cytomegalovirus exposure and HLA in healthy donors. Use of 60 Vbeta and 13 Jbeta primers characterized the PCR. The assay was immunoSEQ multiplex PCR, and TCRdb's table has in-frame clones only and misses some. Of over 150,000 clones listed, about four fifths are singletons. Source material: PBMCs. The receptors come from a woman in her fifties or sixties in good health and CMV-seronegative.

This chain connects TRBV18 to TRBJ2-1; unclear D gene. Trimming cost V 10 bases and J 5 bases, with 15 bases left between them. Germline assignment: CDR1 KGHSH and CDR2 LQKENI. The CDR3 sequence is 13 residues long. In DNA form, the CDR3 reads TGTGCCACCGTCCGGAGCCTAAACAATGAGCAGTTCTTC. Translating gives CATVRSLNNEQFF.

The J gene is TRBJ1-3, the V gene TRBV5-4, with D possibly TRBD1 on 6 matching bases. The CDR3 length is 16 residues. V was trimmed by 2 bases and J by 3 bases, leaving 15 bases between them. CDR1 SGHNT and CDR2 YYREEE come from the germline V gene (reference sequence). The CDR3 DNA sequence: TGTGCCAGCAGCTTTACCTCAGGGGCAGTTGGAAACACCATATATTTT. Amino acid sequence: CASSFTSGAVGNTIYF.

J is TRBJ1-2 and V is TRBV6-1, with D unclear. Trimming removed 6 bases at V and 4 bases at J, with 9 bases between. Germline V lookup: CDR1 MNHNS, CDR2 SASEGT. This CDR3 has 12 amino acids. CDR3 in DNA: TGTGCCAGCAGCTCAGGAACCTATGGCTACACCTTC. This sequence encodes CASSSGTYGYTF.

The chain has TRBV27 and TRBJ1-1, with 8 bases matching TRBD1. The CDR3 is 12 residues long. CDR1 and CDR2 from the germline V gene are MNHEY and SMNVEV (reference sequence). With 8 bases clipped from V and 8 bases from J, the junction kept 7 bases outside the gene matches. The chain's CDR3 is CASHGQGTEAFF. The CDR3 DNA reads as TGTGCCAGCCACGGACAGGGTACGGAAGCTTTCTTT.

The chain has TRBV7-9 and TRBJ1-5; D is ambiguous. CDR1 is SEHNR and CDR2 is FQNEAQ in the germline V gene (reference sequence). The CDR3 totals 15 residues. V shed 5 bases and J shed 5 bases, with 16 bases lying between them. CDR3 sequence (DNA): TGTGCCAGCAGCCCAGAGGGCTTTCGTCATCAGCCCCAGCATTTT. It specifies CASSPEGFRHQPQHF.

The chain uses TRBV7-9 and TRBJ2-2; 10 bases agree with TRBD1. Germline CDR1 SEHNR, CDR2 FQNEAQ (reference sequence). The CDR3 loop spans 17 amino acids. V was clipped by 2 bases and J by 6 bases; unmatched bases: 9. Here the CDR3 reads CASSLRGPGQGSGELFF. The CDR3 nucleotides read TGTGCCAGCAGCTTACGAGGCCCGGGACAGGGGTCCGGGGAGCTGTTTTTT.

This chain links TRBV5-6 with TRBJ2-5; tentatively, D is TRBD1 (6 bases). V was cut by 3 bases and J by 3 bases, with 12 bases left in between. This CDR3 region has 14 residues. Germline V gene lookup returns CDR1 SGHDT and CDR2 YYEEEE. The CDR3 here is CASSYLNREETQYF. DNA for the CDR3: TGTGCCAGCAGCTACCTCAACAGGGAAGAGACCCAGTACTTC.

The chain couples TRBV7-9 to TRBJ2-3; no firm D call. V lost 8 bases, J lost 4 bases, and 10 bases lay in between. The CDR3 covers 12 residues. Germline-derived CDR1 and CDR2 are SEHNR and FQNEAQ (reference sequence). The CDR3 spells CASGSIADTQYF. In nucleotides, the CDR3 is TGTGCCAGCGGTAGCATCGCAGATACGCAGTATTTT.

V is TRBV7-9 and J is TRBJ1-3, with TRBD1 identical over 8 bases. V trimming: 5 bases; J trimming: 1 base; junction bases outside the gene matches: 7. Germline V CDR1 and CDR2: SEHNR, FQNEAQ (reference sequence). The CDR3 has 16 amino acids. The CDR3 sequence: CASSQTGDQSGNTIYF. The CDR3 DNA is TGTGCCAGCAGCCAGACAGGGGATCAGTCTGGAAACACCATATATTTT.

The V gene is TRBV7-9, the J gene TRBJ1-2, with no clear D. Germline V gene data show CDR1 as SEHNR and CDR2 as FQNEAQ (reference sequence). V was pared by 5 bases and J by 4 bases, with 8 bases between. This CDR3 has 12 amino acids. The CDR3 is CASSGTAYGYTF. The CDR3 DNA follows: TGTGCCAGCAGCGGAACAGCCTATGGCTACACCTTC.

This clone was found once. The chain joins TRBV18 to TRBJ1-1; no reliable D call. This CDR3 is 14 amino acids long. The V end was cut by 3 bases, the J end by 3 bases, with 11 bases between. Germline CDR1 and CDR2: KGHSH and LQKENI. CDR3 region: CASSPGQPHTEAFF. In DNA, the CDR3 is TGTGCCAGCTCACCGGGCCAGCCCCACACTGAAGCTTTCTTT.

This clone was seen only once. This chain links TRBV12-5 with TRBJ2-2, with D perhaps TRBD2 (6 bases). The CDR3 is made up of 16 amino acids. CDR1 LGHNT and CDR2 FRNRAP come from the germline V gene. V was shortened by 2 bases and J by 6 bases, with 16 bases between the two germline ends. DNA of the CDR3: TGTGCTAGTGGTTTGACAACCGGGACTTTACCCGGGGAGCTGTTTTTT. This translates into CASGLTTGTLPGELFF.

The chain carries TRBV5-1 and TRBJ1-3; D call uncertain. V was trimmed by 3 bases and J by 1 base, leaving 11 bases between them. Germline assignment: CDR1 SGHRS and CDR2 YFSETQ. The CDR3 is made up of 15 amino acids. CDR3 sequence reads: CASSSGAGSGNTIYF. The CDR3 bases are TGCGCCAGCAGCTCAGGAGCGGGTTCTGGAAACACCATATATTTT.

This chain joins TRBV6-1 and TRBJ1-2, with D tentatively TRBD1 (5 bases). Germline V gene lookup returns CDR1 MNHNS and CDR2 SASEGT. The V and J ends lost 5 bases and 2 bases respectively, with 9 bases between them. The CDR3 covers 13 residues. CDR3 sequence: CASSYDRNYGYTF. The CDR3 bases are TGTGCCAGCAGTTATGACAGAAACTATGGCTACACCTTC.